These 5 T cell receptor beta chains share one sample of origin, sequenced in a study of tumor-infiltrating lymphocytes in oesophageal squamous cell carcinoma. TCRdb re-called the PCR reads through MiXCR, storing one row per CDR3 protein. The profile covers approximately 12,000 distinct CDR3 sequences, with 57% appearing a single time and roughly 30% taken by the ten largest. The sequenced sample was esophageal tumor tissue. The receptors derive from a male donor with esophageal squamous cell carcinoma.

In regard to this clonotype: A much larger clone is a single base away; this may be a read error. The chain is built from TRBV6-5 and TRBJ2-5; D is undetermined. The CDR3 length is 19 residues. Germline V gives CDR1 MNHEY, CDR2 SVGAGI. The V end lost 0 bases, the J end lost 11 bases, and 31 bases lay between the germline ends. Here the CDR3 reads CASSYSRVGSSRAYNEQYF. The CDR3 nucleotides are TGTGCCAGCAGTTACTCGCGCGTAGGAAGTAGCCGGGCGTACAATGAGCAGTACTTC.

The V gene is TRBV7-2, the J gene TRBJ2-3, with TRBD1 matching over 7 bases. Germline V gene data show CDR1 as SGHTA and CDR2 as FQGNSA. V gave up 5 bases and J gave up 4 bases; unmatched junction bases: 12. CDR3 size: 16 residues. CDR3 sequence (DNA): TGTGCCAGCAGCCCCAGAAAGGGGGCTATCGCAGATACGCAGTATTTT. As protein: CASSPRKGAIADTQYF.

This clonotype has a single count. The chain is built from TRBV7-3 and TRBJ2-3; 8 positions match TRBD2. V lost 0 bases and J lost 5; bases outside the gene matches: 4. The CDR3 totals 15 residues. In germline, CDR1 is SGHTA, CDR2 FQGTGA. Here the CDR3 reads CASSLTAGEIDTQYF. The DNA of the CDR3 is TGTGCCAGCAGCTTAACAGCGGGAGAGATAGATACGCAGTATTTT.

This clonotype was picked up a small number of times. The chain uses TRBV4-1 and TRBJ2-5; possibly TRBD1 for D (6 bases). The DNA matches TRBJ2-1 better at its end, which makes the J call doubtful. This CDR3 comprises 13 residues. Per the germline V gene, CDR1 is MGHRA and CDR2 is YSYEKL. The CDR3 reads CASSHNLDSEQFF. The CDR3 DNA reads TGCGCCAGCAGCCACAATCTGGACAGTGAGCAGTTCTTC.

This clonotype was seen more than once but under ten times. In DNA, the CDR3 is TGTGCCAGCAGCTTTGGCGGGGGGCTCGACGAGCAGTACTTC. It yields the protein CASSFGGGLDEQYF. The chain carries TRBV7-6 and TRBJ2-5; 8 bases agree with TRBD2. Judging by the DNA end, TRBJ2-7 fits better; the J call may be wrong. Germline lookup yields CDR1 SGHVS and CDR2 FNYEAQ. CDR3 length: 14 residues.